These 3 T cell receptor beta chains share one sample of origin, sequenced in a study of PD-1 blockade in classical Hodgkin lymphoma. Indicated time point: newly diagnosed, previously untreated cHL patient sample. Isolation of CD4+ T cells from thawed PBMCs was performed by magnetic negative selection. The method was immunoSEQ multiplex PCR; TCRdb's version includes in-frame clones alone and lacks a portion of them. The sample has 20,000 to 30,000 clones, more than 80% seen once. The sample comprised CD4+ T cells from blood. These receptors came from a human donor with classical Hodgkin lymphoma.

This sequence joins TRBV6-5 and TRBJ2-7; 8 bases match TRBD1. Per germline, CDR1 MNHEY and CDR2 SVGAGI. The ends lost 4 bases at V and 1 base at J; junction bases unmatched: 9. This CDR3 has 16 residues. The CDR3 DNA sequence: TGTGCCAGCAGTTTGGAAGGGACAGGCGCATCCTACGAGCAGTACTTC. As protein: CASSLEGTGASYEQYF.

The chain recombines TRBV2 with TRBJ2-7; 8 bases match TRBD2. Germline V gene lookup returns CDR1 SNHLY and CDR2 FYNNEI. This CDR3 has 14 amino acids. V lost 7 bases, J lost 7 bases, and 12 bases stayed unmatched. The CDR3 nucleotides are TGTGCCAGCACCGAGGGACTAGGTCTATATGAGCAGTACTTC. It is translated as CASTEGLGLYEQYF.

The chain recombines TRBV6-6 with TRBJ1-5; unclear D gene. The germline CDR1 and CDR2 sequences are MNHNY and SVGAGI (reference sequence). The ends were cut back, 2 bases at V and 3 bases at J, with 8 bases in the middle. The CDR3 has 14 amino acids. CDR3 sequence reads: CASSYSQVNQPQHF. CDR3 coding DNA: TGTGCCAGCAGTTACAGTCAGGTCAATCAGCCCCAGCATTTT.